The T cell receptor beta chain described here comes from a study of cytomegalovirus exposure and HLA in healthy donors. Findings and caveats of the study: Rates of TCR association differed by HLA locus in a later analysis, with DRB1 highest and HLA-C lowest. Later analysis suggested links between common viral pathogens and several top significant clusters.

Primers included in the PCR were 60 Vbeta and 13 Jbeta primers. Per the study methods: Counted up in a later analysis, unique TCR beta chains came to some 72 million, with around 10 million shared. Clones were sequenced by immunoSEQ multiplex PCR, and TCRdb holds only the in-frame ones, with some missing. V and J calls plus clone size are reproduced from that table; the DNA served to infer D and trimming. Of some 77,000 clones listed, around 77% are singletons. Of note for this clone: Its specificity is unknown.

CDR3 length equals 16 residues. CDR1 MNHEY and CDR2 SMNVEV come from the germline V gene (reference sequence). V shed 6 bases and J 5 bases; nucleotides not matched to a gene: 9. The receptor comes from a middle-aged woman in good health and CMV-seropositive. The V call is TRBV27, the J call TRBJ2-1, with 11 bases aligning to TRBD2. The sequenced material came from PBMCs. The CDR3 loop is CASSVEPGLADNEQFF. CDR3 sequence (DNA): TGTGCCAGCAGCGTGGAGCCGGGACTAGCGGACAATGAGCAGTTCTTC.